The 27 T cell receptor beta chains given below trace back to one sample, sequenced in a study of blood T cell repertoires in COVID-19. Clones were sequenced by immunoSEQ multiplex PCR, and TCRdb holds only the in-frame ones, with some missing. The sample lists roughly 50,000 clones, 70% to 90% seen once, with roughly 10% in the top ten. The source material was peripheral blood. These receptor sequences come from a man in his 70s with active COVID-19.

This sequence joins TRBV6-2 or TRBV6-3 and TRBJ2-7; possible D gene TRBD1, 7 bases. This CDR3 is 16 amino acids long. Deletions cut 4 bases from V and 2 bases from J, with 18 bases between. CDR1 and CDR2 from the germline V gene are MNHEY and SVGEGT. CDR3 residues: CASSSPGGPTTYEQYF. CDR3 bases: TGTGCCAGCAGTTCCCCAGGGGGGCCGACCACCTACGAGCAGTACTTC.

The chain couples TRBV7-9 to TRBJ1-5; TRBD1 aligns across 7 bases. After removal of 2 bases from V and 5 bases from J, the junction contained 3 bases not matched to a gene. Per germline, CDR1 SEHNR and CDR2 FQNEAQ (reference sequence). The CDR3 spans 14 residues. CDR3 bases: TGTGCCAGCAGCTTACAGGGGGAGGATCAGCCCCAGCATTTT. Amino acids: CASSLQGEDQPQHF.

The chain couples TRBV19 to TRBJ2-7, with 9 bases matching TRBD1. Unmatched junction bases numbered 8, after V lost 5 bases and J lost 6 bases. The CDR3 length is 14 residues. Per the germline V gene, CDR1 is LNHDA and CDR2 is SQIVND (reference sequence). Here the CDR3 DNA reads TGTGCCAGTAGTTACGGACAGGGGACTTTCGAGCAGTACTTC. Amino acids: CASSYGQGTFEQYF.

This sequence joins TRBV12-3 or TRBV12-4 and TRBJ1-1; 10 bases are a match to TRBD1. The V gene end was trimmed by 10 bases and the J gene end by 7 bases; junction bases not matched to a gene: 9. The CDR3 extends over 13 amino acids. CDR3 in DNA: TGTGCCACCCAGTTTCGGACAGGGGGTGAAGCTTTCTTT. Translating gives CATQFRTGGEAFF.

The rearrangement links TRBV18 to TRBJ1-1; D may be TRBD1 (5 bases). V was cut by 8 bases and J by 0 bases, with 10 bases left in between. Germline V CDR1 and CDR2: KGHSH, LQKENI. The CDR3 is 13 amino acids. In nucleotides, the CDR3 is TGTGCCAGCACCGGGGGGTTGAACACTGAAGCTTTCTTT. This encodes CASTGGLNTEAFF.

This CDR3 reads CATSNKGLAGDLEGPTDTQYF. CDR3 nucleotides: TGTGCCACCAGCAACAAGGGACTAGCGGGGGACCTCGAAGGACCCACAGATACGCAGTATTTT. V usage is TRBV15 and J usage is TRBJ2-3; 14 positions match TRBD2. Germline loops: CDR1 LNHNV, CDR2 YYDKDF (reference sequence). This CDR3 has 21 amino acids. V lost 4 bases to trimming and J lost 2 bases; unmatched junction nucleotides: 17.

Details on this clone: Relative to the germline gene, one junction end is altered; a read error may explain this. V gene TRBV6-5 combines with J gene TRBJ2-7; 7 positions match TRBD1. Germline V CDR1 and CDR2: MNHEY, SVGAGI. The length of the CDR3 is 14 residues. The CDR3 is CASSRDRVSDEQYF. CDR3 bases: TGTGCCAGCAGCCGAGACAGGGTCTCCGACGAGCAGTACTTC.

This chain uses TRBV5-1 with TRBJ2-3; possible D gene TRBD1, 5 bases. V lost 0 bases, J lost 1 base, and 12 bases lay in between. Per the germline V gene, CDR1 is SGHRS and CDR2 is YFSETQ. This CDR3 region has 16 residues. CDR3 in DNA: TGCGCCAGCAGCTTGGAAGTTGGGGCAGGCACAGATACGCAGTATTTT. Its translation: CASSLEVGAGTDTQYF.

The rearrangement links TRBV9 to TRBJ2-2; maybe TRBD1 (6 bases). There are 16 residues in the CDR3. In germline, CDR1 is SGDLS, CDR2 YYNGEE. With 2 bases removed from V and 3 bases from J, the gap between germline ends came to 14 bases. The CDR3 reads CASSVVGQSDTGELFF. CDR3 DNA: TGTGCCAGCAGCGTGGTCGGACAGTCTGACACCGGGGAGCTGTTTTTT.

The chain links TRBV27 to TRBJ2-7; 7 positions agree with TRBD1. Trimming at V came to 9 bases and at J to 3 bases, leaving 8 bases not matched to a gene. Germline lookup yields CDR1 MNHEY and CDR2 SMNVEV (reference sequence). This CDR3 is 13 amino acids long. In nucleotides, the CDR3 is TGTGCCAGGTACAGGGGATATGACTACGAGCAGTACTTC. Protein sequence: CARYRGYDYEQYF.

The chain joins TRBV15 to TRBJ1-2; weak D call: TRBD1 (6 bases). Germline-derived CDR1 and CDR2 are LNHNV and YYDKDF (reference sequence). The CDR3 has 14 amino acids. The V and J ends lost 1 base and 4 bases respectively, with 10 bases between them. This CDR3 reads CATSRGQTGYGYTF. CDR3 coding DNA: TGTGCCACCAGCAGAGGTCAGACAGGCTATGGCTACACCTTC.

CDR3 residues: CASSIEGANTEAFF. The CDR3 nucleotides are TGTGCCAGTAGTATAGAAGGGGCGAACACTGAAGCTTTCTTT. V usage is TRBV19 and J usage is TRBJ1-1, with a weak D call TRBD1 (5 bases). Germline CDR1 reads LNHDA; CDR2 reads SQIVND (reference sequence). With 0 bases removed from V and 1 base from J, the gap between germline ends came to 6 bases. This CDR3 has 14 residues.

This clone was picked up a small number of times. V gene TRBV19 combines with J gene TRBJ1-2, with D hard to call. The V end lost 6 bases, the J end lost 4 bases, and 15 bases lay between the germline ends. Germline CDR1 reads LNHDA; CDR2 reads SQIVND (reference sequence). The CDR3 sequence is 14 residues long. CDR3 DNA sequence: TGTGCCAGTAGCCTAGCGGGCAGAGTCTATGGCTACACCTTC. Amino acid sequence: CASSLAGRVYGYTF.

V gene TRBV18 combines with J gene TRBJ1-1; D call uncertain. Germline CDR1 and CDR2: KGHSH and LQKENI. V lost 3 bases, J lost 8 bases, and 10 bases lay in between. CDR3 size: 12 residues. The CDR3 spells CASSPAGVEAFF. CDR3 bases: TGTGCCAGCTCACCGGCGGGAGTAGAAGCTTTCTTT.

V is TRBV6-1 and J is TRBJ1-5; 7 bases are a match to TRBD1. The CDR3 spans 14 residues. V shed 1 base, J shed 6 bases, and the junction held 3 bases outside the gene matches. Germline assignment: CDR1 MNHNS and CDR2 SASEGT. CDR3 sequence reads: CASSEGAGGQPQHF. CDR3 in DNA: TGTGCCAGCAGTGAAGGGGCAGGGGGTCAGCCCCAGCATTTT.

This chain uses TRBV6-6 with TRBJ2-7; possibly TRBD2 for D (6 bases). Trimming stripped 6 bases from V and 2 bases from J, with 14 bases between. Germline V gives CDR1 MNHNY, CDR2 SVGAGI (reference sequence). The CDR3 has 14 residues. The CDR3 nucleotides are TGTGCCAGCAGCTACGGGAGACTAGCCTACGAGCAGTACTTC. Translation: CASSYGRLAYEQYF.

This clone was recorded once. The rearrangement links TRBV5-8 to TRBJ1-2; no reliable D call. Trimming removed 0 bases at V and 0 bases at J, with 9 bases between. The CDR3 extends over 15 amino acids. In germline, CDR1 is SGHTS, CDR2 YDEGEE. In nucleotides, the CDR3 is TGTGCCAGCAGCTTGGTGGCGGTAGCTAACTATGGCTACACCTTC. Encoded protein: CASSLVAVANYGYTF.

This rearrangement joins TRBV7-2 to TRBJ2-5, with 10 nucleotides matching TRBD2. The J call may be wrong; the DNA end is better matched by TRBJ2-7. The CDR3 has 15 residues. Germline CDR1 is SGHTA and CDR2 is FQGNSA. CDR3 DNA: TGTGCCAGCAGCGGGTTACTAGCGGGGCAACCCGAGCAGTACTTC. It yields the protein CASSGLLAGQPEQYF.

The genes are TRBV14 and TRBJ1-6; 8 bases match TRBD1. This CDR3 spans 16 amino acids. The germline V gene has CDR1 SGHDN and CDR2 FVKESK. V lost 0 bases, J lost 7 bases, and 5 bases stayed unmatched. CDR3 DNA: TGTGCCAGCAGCCAAGAAACCGGACAGGGAAATTCACCCCTCCACTTT. It yields the protein CASSQETGQGNSPLHF.

The chain is built from TRBV6-1 and TRBJ1-2, with 8 bases lining up with TRBD1. J lost 5 bases, V lost 4 bases, and 12 bases had no gene match. This CDR3 region has 16 residues. CDR1 and CDR2 (germline): MNHNS, SASEGT. The CDR3 region has the DNA TGTGCCAGCAGTGTCGAAAGGGGACAGGAGGGTTATGGCTACACCTTC. This sequence encodes CASSVERGQEGYGYTF.

The CDR3 region has the DNA TGTGCCACCAGTGACGGACAGTACAATGAGCAGTTCTTC. This encodes CATSDGQYNEQFF. J is TRBJ2-1 and V is TRBV24-1; possibly TRBD1 for D (6 bases). V was cut by 4 bases and J by 4 bases, with 7 bases left in between. The CDR3 length is 13 residues. Germline V gives CDR1 KGHDR, CDR2 SFDVKD.

The genes are TRBV7-2 and TRBJ1-1, with 9 positions matching TRBD1. The germline V gene has CDR1 SGHTA and CDR2 FQGNSA. There are 14 residues in the CDR3. The J segment lost 5 bases and the V segment lost 8 bases, leaving 9 bases of the junction unmatched. The DNA of the CDR3 is TGTGCCAGCCGGCCGACAGGGGGGCAGACTGAAGCTTTCTTT. Translating gives CASRPTGGQTEAFF.

The V and J genes are TRBV13 and TRBJ1-1; D gene uncertain. The CDR3 has 13 amino acids. Trimming cost V 1 base and J 1 base, with 4 bases left between them. Germline V gene lookup returns CDR1 PRHDT and CDR2 FYEKMQ (reference sequence). The CDR3 loop reads CASSLVGNTEAFF. CDR3 coding DNA: TGTGCCAGCAGCTTAGTCGGGAACACTGAAGCTTTCTTT.

The chain carries TRBV19 and TRBJ1-5; D remains ambiguous. CDR1 and CDR2 (germline): LNHDA, SQIVND (reference sequence). The CDR3 contains 14 residues. The V end was cut by 6 bases, the J end by 7 bases, with 16 bases between. Written as DNA, the CDR3 is TGTGCCAGTAGCGGGGATTTTTCATCACAGCCCCAGCATTTT. It is translated as CASSGDFSSQPQHF.

This clone was recorded a few times. The chain uses TRBV5-4 and TRBJ2-2; no clear D gene. This CDR3 comprises 14 residues. Germline-derived CDR1 and CDR2 are SGHNT and YYREEE (reference sequence). V shed 0 bases and J shed 2 bases, with 5 bases lying between them. The CDR3 DNA reads TGTGCCAGCAGCTTGGCTAGAAACACCGGGGAGCTGTTTTTT. This gives the protein CASSLARNTGELFF.

The chain recombines TRBV5-1 with TRBJ2-7; 9 bases match TRBD1. CDR1 and CDR2 from the germline V gene are SGHRS and YFSETQ. There are 15 residues in the CDR3. V gave up 4 bases and J gave up 0 bases; unmatched junction bases: 5. The CDR3, as DNA: TGCGCCAGCAGCGGGATGGGACAGGGCTCCTACGAGCAGTACTTC. Translated: CASSGMGQGSYEQYF.

This clone showed up just a few times. The rearrangement uses TRBV6-2 or TRBV6-3 and TRBJ1-5; 8 nucleotides line up with TRBD1. Germline V gene data show CDR1 as MNHEY and CDR2 as SVGEGT. V lost 0 bases to trimming and J lost 0 bases; unmatched junction nucleotides: 13. This CDR3 region has 20 residues. CDR3 residues: CASSYSIPGQGRSSNQPQHF. The DNA of the CDR3 is TGTGCCAGCAGTTACTCGATCCCCGGACAGGGACGTTCTAGCAATCAGCCCCAGCATTTT.